Sequencing of this T cell receptor beta chain was carried out in a study of blood T cell repertoires in COVID-19. CDR3 length: 11 residues. Looked up from germline, CDR1 is SGHDT and CDR2 is YYEEEE. Trimming removed 1 base at V and 10 bases at J, with 6 bases between. Clones were sequenced by immunoSEQ multiplex PCR, and TCRdb holds only the in-frame ones, with some missing. The sample comprises around 320,000 clones, 90% to 95% of which are singletons, and roughly 3.9% rests with the top ten. Exposed volunteers were people who met a COVID-19 case within 2 weeks before study entry. Sequencing input: PBMCs or T cells enriched from blood (not recorded which). The clonotype originates from a woman aged 25 to 39 who had been exposed to COVID-19. The rearrangement joins TRBV5-6 to TRBJ2-1; D unresolved. DNA for the CDR3: TGTGCCAGCAGCTTGTTGAGGGAGCAGTTCTTC. It is translated as CASSLLREQFF.